Below are 32 T cell receptor beta chains sequenced from a single sample in a study of shared clonotypes between healthy human individuals. Terminally differentiated effector memory CD45RA+ cells were left out of the naive CD8 fraction, which was CD45RO-negative and positively selected for CCR7. Data came from immunoSEQ multiplex PCR; TCRdb stores just in-frame clones and leaves some out. The sample lists millions of clones, about 95% occurring once. The sample consisted of naive CD8+ T cells sorted from blood. Receptor source: a man aged 18 to 30 in good health.

The table lists this clone with a count of one. This chain connects TRBV18 to TRBJ1-2; weak D call: TRBD1 (5 bases). This CDR3 contains 14 residues. V dropped 3 bases and J dropped 2 bases, with 10 bases sitting between them. CDR1 is KGHSH and CDR2 is LQKENI in the germline V gene. The CDR3 coding sequence is TGTGCCAGCTCACCTGACAGTGGGAACTATGGCTACACCTTC. Translated, it gives CASSPDSGNYGYTF.

With respect to this clone: Distinct nucleotide sequences in the sample also encode this CDR3. The genes are TRBV19 and TRBJ2-7; D uncertain. The CDR3 is 14 amino acids. Germline V CDR1 and CDR2: LNHDA, SQIVND (reference sequence). The germline V and J ends were trimmed by 1 base and 1 base, with 8 bases remaining between them. DNA of the CDR3: TGTGCCAGTAGTATAGCGGCGAATTCCTACGAGCAGTACTTC. It is translated as CASSIAANSYEQYF.

The V call is TRBV23-1, the J call TRBJ1-5; D is uncertain. TRBV23-1 is noted as an ORF with a role that remains uncertain. The CDR3 loop spans 16 amino acids. V lost 3 bases and J lost 0, with 12 bases in between. The CDR3 reads CASSHRQPYSNQPQHF. The CDR3, as DNA: TGCGCCAGCAGTCACCGGCAGCCTTATAGCAATCAGCCCCAGCATTTT.

The gene calls are TRBV7-3 and TRBJ2-3; D not resolved. This CDR3 has 13 amino acids. The germline V and J ends were trimmed by 0 bases and 2 bases, with 3 bases remaining between them. CDR1 and CDR2 from the germline V gene are SGHTA and FQGTGA. The CDR3 coding sequence is TGTGCCAGCAGCTTAACCCACACAGATACGCAGTATTTT. It translates to CASSLTHTDTQYF.

This clone was picked up one time. The CDR3 protein is CASNTGQGYNEQFF. In DNA, the CDR3 is TGTGCCAGCAATACTGGACAGGGATACAATGAGCAGTTCTTC. The J gene is TRBJ2-1, the V gene TRBV13; 8 positions agree with TRBD1. The CDR3 sequence is 14 residues long. Germline loops: CDR1 PRHDT, CDR2 FYEKMQ (reference sequence). J lost 4 bases, V lost 7 bases, and 6 bases had no gene match.

The V and J genes are TRBV6-6 and TRBJ2-2; no clear D gene. V lost 5 bases to trimming and J lost 6 bases, with 13 bases between them. This CDR3 is built from 14 residues. Germline V gene sequence: CDR1 MNHNY, CDR2 SVGAGI (reference sequence). As DNA, the CDR3 is TGTGCCAGCAGTCTATCTCTAATCTCCGGGGAGCTGTTTTTT. Protein product: CASSLSLISGELFF.

V gene TRBV5-8 combines with J gene TRBJ2-3; 9 bases fit TRBD2. Germline loops: CDR1 SGHTS, CDR2 YDEGEE. This CDR3 has 15 residues. V shed 4 bases and J 2 bases; nucleotides not matched to a gene: 5. As DNA, the CDR3 is TGTGCCAGCAGCCCAAGCGGGGGGACCACAGATACGCAGTATTTT. This codes for CASSPSGGTTDTQYF. Complete variable domain (other parts from reference TRBV5-8 and TRBJ2-3): EAGVTQSPTHLIKTRGQQATLRCSPISGHTSVYWYQQALGLGLQFLLWYDEGEERNRGNFPPRFSGRQFPNYSSELNVNALELEDSALYLCASSPSGGTTDTQYFGPGTRLTVL.

The chain joins TRBV2 to TRBJ1-6, with a weak D call TRBD1 (5 bases). Germline CDR1 and CDR2: SNHLY and FYNNEI. The CDR3 loop spans 14 amino acids. Between the trimmed V and J ends, which lost 5 bases and 10 bases, there was a span of 15 bases. CDR3 amino acids: CASSHDRGGSPLHF. CDR3 DNA: TGTGCCAGCAGTCATGACAGAGGAGGATCACCCCTCCACTTT.

The rearrangement joins TRBV10-2 to TRBJ2-2; D not certain. Germline V lookup: CDR1 WSHSY, CDR2 SAAADI. Trimming cost V 10 bases and J 4 bases, with 16 bases left between them. This CDR3 is built from 14 residues. The CDR3 loop is CATDFSPGTGELFF. CDR3 DNA: TGCGCCACCGACTTCTCTCCCGGCACCGGGGAGCTGTTTTTT.

This rearrangement joins TRBV7-9 to TRBJ1-2, with D perhaps TRBD1 (6 bases). The CDR3 extends over 15 amino acids. V gave up 2 bases and J gave up 2 bases, with 12 bases separating them. CDR1 SEHNR and CDR2 FQNEAQ come from the germline V gene (reference sequence). The DNA of the CDR3 is TGTGCCAGCAGCTTAACTACACAGGGCAACTATGGCTACACCTTC. This translates into CASSLTTQGNYGYTF.

This clone occurred once. The identical CDR3 is also encoded by other nucleotide sequences in the sample. The CDR3 region is CASSVGNGELFF. The CDR3 bases are TGTGCCAGCAGCGTAGGAAACGGGGAGCTGTTTTTT. The rearrangement uses TRBV9 and TRBJ2-2; the D is unclear. The CDR3 is 12 residues long. V was shortened by 0 bases and J by 7 bases, with 4 bases between the two germline ends. Germline-derived CDR1 and CDR2 are SGDLS and YYNGEE.

This chain uses TRBV4-1 with TRBJ1-2, with D possibly being TRBD1 (6 bases). V lost 4 bases and J lost 0, with 12 bases in between. Germline CDR1 reads MGHRA; CDR2 reads YSYEKL. CDR3 length equals 15 residues. The CDR3: CASSPSRTANYGYTF. Here the CDR3 DNA reads TGCGCCAGCAGCCCCTCAAGGACAGCTAACTATGGCTACACCTTC.

CDR3 coding DNA: TGTGCCAGCAGTTTGACCCCCCGGGGCCGGAGCGAGCAGTACTTC. It translates to CASSLTPRGRSEQYF. The rearrangement links TRBV28 to TRBJ2-7; D assignment may be TRBD1 or TRBD2 (5 bases each). The CDR3 sequence is 15 residues long. The V gene's germline CDR1 is MDHEN and CDR2 SYDVKM. V gave up 3 bases and J gave up 6 bases, with 18 bases separating them.

The V call is TRBV10-3, the J call TRBJ1-1; maybe TRBD1 (5 bases). The CDR3 is made up of 15 amino acids. Looked up from germline, CDR1 is ENHRY and CDR2 is SYGVKD. The germline V and J ends were trimmed by 4 bases and 6 bases, with 18 bases remaining between them. The CDR3 region is CAISGGTTRTAEAFF. The CDR3 nucleotides read TGTGCCATCAGTGGAGGGACGACTAGAACGGCTGAAGCTTTCTTT.

This chain uses TRBV29-1 with TRBJ2-7, with 7 bases that match TRBD2. The CDR3 has 12 residues. J gave up 3 bases and V 2 bases, and 1 base lay outside the gene matches. Looked up from germline, CDR1 is SQVTM and CDR2 is ANQGSEA. The CDR3 DNA reads TGCAGCGTTGAACTAGCGGACTACGAGCAGTACTTC. Translating gives CSVELADYEQYF.

CDR3 protein: CASSDLGTDFGEQYF. CDR3 DNA: TGTGCCAGCAGTGATCTTGGGACGGATTTTGGCGAGCAGTACTTC. The chain employs TRBV25-1 and TRBJ2-7; D tentatively reads TRBD1 or TRBD2 (5 bases each). CDR3 length equals 15 residues. Trimming took 3 bases from V and 6 from J, leaving 18 bases between them. Germline CDR1 is MGHDK and CDR2 is SYGVNS.

The chain joins TRBV7-9 to TRBJ2-5; 8 positions agree with TRBD1. The CDR3 has 15 residues. The ends lost 5 bases at V and 5 bases at J; junction bases unmatched: 10. From germline, CDR1 is SEHNR and CDR2 FQNEAQ (reference sequence). The DNA for the CDR3 is TGTGCCAGCAGCCCTTGGGACAGGTCTAGCGAGACCCAGTACTTC. It encodes CASSPWDRSSETQYF.

V is TRBV7-6 and J is TRBJ2-3; 13 bases line up with TRBD2. This CDR3 is built from 16 residues. Germline CDR1 SGHVS, CDR2 FNYEAQ. V shed 5 bases and J 3 bases; nucleotides not matched to a gene: 5. CDR3: CASSTGLAGSTDTQYF. The DNA of the CDR3 is TGTGCCAGCAGCACGGGACTAGCGGGAAGTACAGATACGCAGTATTTT.

The chain has TRBV14 and TRBJ1-1; maybe TRBD1 (6 bases). This CDR3 has 15 residues. CDR1 is SGHDN and CDR2 is FVKESK in the germline V gene. Trimming removed 4 bases at V and 4 bases at J, with 16 bases between. The CDR3 DNA reads TGTGCCAGCAGCCCTTTGGGGGCGGTGAGCACTGAAGCTTTCTTT. Protein sequence: CASSPLGAVSTEAFF.

The V and J genes are TRBV28 and TRBJ1-4; D call uncertain. CDR3 size: 14 residues. V lost 1 base, J lost 0 bases, and 3 bases lay in between. Germline loops: CDR1 MDHEN, CDR2 SYDVKM. CDR3 protein: CASSLYATNEKLFF. As DNA, the CDR3 is TGTGCCAGCAGTTTATACGCAACTAATGAAAAACTGTTTTTT.

Concerning this clone: This sample also contains other DNA sequences that code for the same CDR3. The chain carries TRBV29-1 and TRBJ1-1; a possible D gene is TRBD1 (5 bases). The V end lost 3 bases, the J end lost 5 bases, and 10 bases lay between the germline ends. Germline V lookup: CDR1 SQVTM, CDR2 ANQGSEA. This CDR3 contains 12 residues. CDR3 nucleotide sequence: TGCAGCGTTGAGGGGGTTGGGACTGAAGCTTTCTTT. Amino acids: CSVEGVGTEAFF.

The chain has TRBV30 and TRBJ1-1, with 7 nucleotides matching TRBD1. Germline CDR1 is GTSNPN and CDR2 is SVGIG (reference sequence). This CDR3 comprises 16 residues. Trimming removed 0 bases from V and 3 bases from J; junction bases left unmatched: 10. This CDR3 is CAWSVRQGEGDTEAFF. The CDR3 DNA sequence: TGTGCCTGGAGTGTACGTCAGGGGGAGGGGGACACTGAAGCTTTCTTT.

The chain combines TRBV5-1 with TRBJ2-7; a possible D gene is TRBD2 (6 bases). CDR1 and CDR2 (germline): SGHRS, YFSETQ. Deletions cut 0 bases from V and 7 bases from J, with 20 bases between. The CDR3 runs 16 residues. The CDR3 sequence: CASSLAGGTGYGEQYF. The CDR3 nucleotides are TGCGCCAGCAGCTTGGCCGGAGGGACCGGCTATGGGGAGCAGTACTTC.

This sequence joins TRBV2 and TRBJ2-7; TRBD2 might be the D (6 bases). Trimming cost V 0 bases and J 2 bases, with 11 bases left between them. CDR1 and CDR2 (germline): SNHLY, FYNNEI. The CDR3 runs to 15 residues. The CDR3 DNA reads as TGTGCCAGCAGTGAAGCGCCTAGCGACACCTACGAGCAGTACTTC. Protein sequence: CASSEAPSDTYEQYF.

The chain has TRBV19 and TRBJ2-7; maybe TRBD1 (5 bases). Trimming left V 3 bases short and J 2 bases short, with 11 bases between. CDR3 length equals 14 residues. The germline V gene encodes CDR1 LNHDA and CDR2 SQIVND (reference sequence). CDR3 loop: CASSMTAFTYEQYF. CDR3 sequence (DNA): TGTGCCAGTAGTATGACAGCCTTCACCTACGAGCAGTACTTC.

The chain carries TRBV6-1 and TRBJ2-7, with D maybe TRBD1 (6 bases). The CDR3 contains 19 residues. Per germline, CDR1 MNHNS and CDR2 SASEGT. V gave up 1 base and J gave up 2 bases, with 24 bases separating them. As DNA, the CDR3 is TGTGCCAGCAGTGAAGAGGGACATCACCCGGGTCGGTACCCCTACGAGCAGTACTTC. Encoded protein: CASSEEGHHPGRYPYEQYF.

The chain recombines TRBV2 with TRBJ2-2; 9 nucleotides align to TRBD2. Germline trimming cut 5 bases from V and 1 base from J; bases unmatched to any gene: 5. This CDR3 contains 16 residues. Germline loops: CDR1 SNHLY, CDR2 FYNNEI. The CDR3 is CASSFQTSGNTGELFF. The DNA of the CDR3 is TGTGCCAGCAGTTTCCAGACTAGCGGGAACACCGGGGAGCTGTTTTTT.

The chain joins TRBV14 to TRBJ1-2; D unclear. The length of the CDR3 is 13 residues. The V end was cut by 1 base, the J end by 8 bases, with 11 bases between. Germline CDR1 and CDR2: SGHDN and FVKESK. The DNA for the CDR3 is TGTGCCAGCAGCCAAGTGAAGGGTTGGGGCTACACCTTC. Its translation: CASSQVKGWGYTF.

The table lists this clone with a count of one. The chain carries TRBV5-1 and TRBJ2-7; TRBD2 matches at 8 bases. Unmatched junction bases numbered 12, after V lost 4 bases and J lost 3 bases. Germline V gene sequence: CDR1 SGHRS, CDR2 YFSETQ. CDR3 length: 16 amino acids. As DNA, the CDR3 is TGCGCCAGCAGCCCCCGAGGAGCGGGGGAATTCTACGAGCAGTACTTC. Encoded protein: CASSPRGAGEFYEQYF. Full variable domain (outside the CDR3, taken from reference TRBV5-1 and TRBJ2-7): KAGVTQTPRYLIKTRGQQVTLSCSPISGHRSVSWYQQTPGQGLQFLFEYFSETQRNKGNFPGRFSGRQFSNSRSEMNVSTLELGDSALYLCASSPRGAGEFYEQYFGPGTRLTVT.

For the CDR3, the DNA is TGCGCCAGCAGCTCTCGACAGGGTCTGGAAGCTTTCTTT. Its protein is CASSSRQGLEAFF. The chain combines TRBV4-1 with TRBJ1-1; TRBD1 matches at 7 bases. V was pared by 5 bases and J by 8 bases, with 8 bases of the junction left unmatched. Germline V lookup: CDR1 MGHRA, CDR2 YSYEKL. The CDR3 consists of 13 residues.

J is TRBJ2-7 and V is TRBV5-6; a weak D match, TRBD1 (5 bases). Germline-derived CDR1 and CDR2 are SGHDT and YYEEEE. CDR3 length: 14 amino acids. V was shortened by 0 bases and J by 5 bases, with 12 bases between the two germline ends. CDR3 in DNA: TGTGCCAGCAGCTTGGCTTCTGGGGCCCACGAGCAGTACTTC. Translating gives CASSLASGAHEQYF. The full variable domain, with the rest looked up from reference TRBV5-6 and TRBJ2-7, is DAGVTQSPTHLIKTRGQQVTLRCSPKSGHDTVSWYQQALGQGPQFIFQYYEEEERQRGNFPDRFSGHQFPNYSSELNVNALLLGDSALYLCASSLASGAHEQYFGPGTRLTVT.

The chain couples TRBV11-2 to TRBJ1-3, with D hard to call. The CDR3 is 15 residues long. Germline V gene sequence: CDR1 SGHAT, CDR2 FQNNGV. Trimming pared 4 bases from V and 0 bases from J, leaving 10 bases between. The CDR3 sequence: CASSSMRISGNTIYF. CDR3 sequence (DNA): TGTGCCAGCAGCTCCATGCGCATCTCTGGAAACACCATATATTTT.